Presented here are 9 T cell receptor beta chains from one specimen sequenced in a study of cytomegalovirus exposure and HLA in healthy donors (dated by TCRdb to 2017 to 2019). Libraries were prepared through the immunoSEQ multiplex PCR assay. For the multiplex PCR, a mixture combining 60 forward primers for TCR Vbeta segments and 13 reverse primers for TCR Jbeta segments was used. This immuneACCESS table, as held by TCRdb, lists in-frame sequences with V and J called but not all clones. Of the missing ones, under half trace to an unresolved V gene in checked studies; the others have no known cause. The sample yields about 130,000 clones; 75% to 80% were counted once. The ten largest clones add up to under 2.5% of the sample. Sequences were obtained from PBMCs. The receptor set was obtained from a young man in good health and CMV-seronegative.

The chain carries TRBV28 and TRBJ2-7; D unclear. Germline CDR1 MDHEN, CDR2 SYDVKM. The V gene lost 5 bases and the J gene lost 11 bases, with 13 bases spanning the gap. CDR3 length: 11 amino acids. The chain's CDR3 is CASSRGPWEYF. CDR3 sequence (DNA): TGTGCCAGCAGTCGTGGGCCATGGGAGTACTTC.

For the CDR3, the DNA is TGCGCCAGCATCCCAGCGGGAGGGGATACGCAGTATTTT. Protein: CASIPAGGDTQYF. The V call is TRBV5-1, the J call TRBJ2-3; 10 nucleotides align to TRBD2. CDR1 and CDR2 from the germline V gene are SGHRS and YFSETQ. The CDR3 consists of 13 residues. After removal of 6 bases from V and 6 bases from J, the junction contained 4 bases not matched to a gene.

Written as DNA, the CDR3 is TGTGCCAGCAGCTTTGGCCCTAACTATGGCTACACCTTC. It translates to CASSFGPNYGYTF. This rearrangement joins TRBV7-6 to TRBJ1-2; D remains unclear. V shed 3 bases and J shed 0 bases, with 5 bases lying between them. This CDR3 comprises 13 residues. Germline CDR1 reads SGHVS; CDR2 reads FNYEAQ.

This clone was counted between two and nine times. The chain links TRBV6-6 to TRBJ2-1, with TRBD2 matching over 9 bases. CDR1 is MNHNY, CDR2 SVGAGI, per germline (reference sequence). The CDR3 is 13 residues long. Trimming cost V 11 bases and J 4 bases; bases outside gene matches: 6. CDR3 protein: CAVAGAKYNEQFF. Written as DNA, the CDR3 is TGTGCCGTAGCGGGAGCCAAGTACAATGAGCAGTTCTTC.

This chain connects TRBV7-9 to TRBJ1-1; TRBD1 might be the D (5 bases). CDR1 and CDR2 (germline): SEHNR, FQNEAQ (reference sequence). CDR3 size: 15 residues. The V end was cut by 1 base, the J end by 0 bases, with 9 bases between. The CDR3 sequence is CASSLVVRVNTEAFF. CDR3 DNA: TGTGCCAGCAGCTTAGTGGTCAGGGTGAACACTGAAGCTTTCTTT.

The CDR3 is CAWSVGTGNGYTF. The CDR3 DNA reads as TGTGCCTGGAGTGTTGGGACAGGAAATGGCTACACCTTC. The chain uses TRBV30 and TRBJ1-2, with 8 positions matching TRBD1. Germline V gene sequence: CDR1 GTSNPN, CDR2 SVGIG (reference sequence). The V segment lost 0 bases and the J segment 6 bases; nucleotides outside the gene matches: 3. This CDR3 has 13 amino acids.

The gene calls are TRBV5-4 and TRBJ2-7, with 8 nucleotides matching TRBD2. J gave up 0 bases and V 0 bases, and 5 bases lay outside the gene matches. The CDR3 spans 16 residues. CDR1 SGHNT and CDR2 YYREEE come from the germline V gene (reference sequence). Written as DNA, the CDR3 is TGTGCCAGCAGCTTGGTGGGCGGGGGGAGCTCCTACGAGCAGTACTTC. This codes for CASSLVGGGSSYEQYF.

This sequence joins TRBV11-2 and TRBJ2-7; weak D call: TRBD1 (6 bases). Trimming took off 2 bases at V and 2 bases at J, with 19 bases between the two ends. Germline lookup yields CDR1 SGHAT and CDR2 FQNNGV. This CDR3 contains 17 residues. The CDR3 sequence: CASSLNRDHRATYEQYF. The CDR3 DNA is TGTGCCAGCAGCTTAAACAGGGACCATCGAGCCACCTACGAGCAGTACTTC.

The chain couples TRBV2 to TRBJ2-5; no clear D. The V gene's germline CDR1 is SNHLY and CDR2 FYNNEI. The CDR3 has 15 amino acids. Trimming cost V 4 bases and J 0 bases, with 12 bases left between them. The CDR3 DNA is TGTGCCAGCAGTGTCCTTGCAGGAAACCAAGAGACCCAGTACTTC. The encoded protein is CASSVLAGNQETQYF.